A single sample is the source of the 13 T cell receptor beta chains below, sequenced in a study of blood T cell repertoires in COVID-19. Measured with immunoSEQ multiplex PCR; TCRdb has only the in-frame clones, and not every one. In the table there are fewer than 250,000 clones, 80% to 90% of which are singletons. Sequencing used peripheral blood. All receptors derive from a man aged 50-60 years with acute or convalescent COVID-19.

V usage is TRBV7-9 and J usage is TRBJ2-7; D is unresolved. The CDR3 extends over 14 amino acids. Trimming left V 5 bases short and J 0 bases short, with 11 bases between. Looked up from germline, CDR1 is SEHNR and CDR2 is FQNEAQ (reference sequence). CDR3 amino acids: CASSRLNLSYEQYF. CDR3 sequence (DNA): TGTGCCAGCAGCCGACTTAATCTCTCCTACGAGCAGTACTTC.

In this sample, this clone turned up a few times. The chain is built from TRBV25-1 and TRBJ1-6; 8 bases are shared with TRBD1. Trimming removed 6 bases from V and 15 bases from J; junction bases left unmatched: 4. The CDR3 runs to 11 residues. Per germline, CDR1 MGHDK and CDR2 SYGVNS. The CDR3 spells CASRTGGLLHF. CDR3 DNA sequence: TGTGCCAGCAGAACAGGGGGGCTCCTCCACTTT.

The table lists this clone with a count of one. The rearrangement links TRBV9 to TRBJ1-3; no clear D. Germline V gene lookup returns CDR1 SGDLS and CDR2 YYNGEE. The CDR3 covers 15 residues. V was cut by 5 bases and J by 0 bases, with 12 bases left in between. CDR3 sequence reads: CASSAGGVSGNTIYF. CDR3 bases: TGTGCCAGCAGTGCGGGCGGAGTCTCTGGAAACACCATATATTTT.

V and J are TRBV30 and TRBJ1-3; D is unresolved. This CDR3 has 14 residues. Trimming removed 3 bases at V and 2 bases at J, with 11 bases between. Looked up from germline, CDR1 is GTSNPN and CDR2 is SVGIG (reference sequence). The CDR3 here is CAWRTRVPGNTIYF. The CDR3 nucleotides are TGTGCCTGGAGAACTCGAGTTCCTGGAAACACCATATATTTT.

The chain carries TRBV29-1 and TRBJ2-7, with D possibly TRBD2 on 5 matching bases. The CDR3 runs 12 residues. Trimming cost V 3 bases and J 4 bases, with 10 bases left between them. Per germline, CDR1 SQVTM and CDR2 ANQGSEA. The DNA for the CDR3 is TGCAGCGTTGATGAGGGCGGATACGAGCAGTACTTC. Its protein product is CSVDEGGYEQYF.

This clone is a singleton in its sample. The V call is TRBV28, the J call TRBJ2-6, with D perhaps matching TRBD2 (6 bases). This CDR3 has 13 residues. Germline loops: CDR1 MDHEN, CDR2 SYDVKM. The V end was cut by 11 bases, the J end by 2 bases, with 10 bases between. The CDR3 DNA sequence: TGTGCCTATCGCGGGGCTGGGGCCAACGTCCTGACTTTC. Translated, it gives CAYRGAGANVLTF.

This chain connects TRBV6-1 to TRBJ1-2; TRBD1 matches 8 bases. The CDR3 has 16 residues. The V segment lost 3 bases and the J segment 5 bases; nucleotides outside the gene matches: 11. Germline CDR1 reads MNHNS; CDR2 reads SASEGT. The CDR3 here is CASSEWAGGMNYGYTF. The CDR3 DNA reads TGTGCCAGCAGTGAGTGGGCAGGGGGCATGAATTATGGCTACACCTTC.

The chain combines TRBV7-8 with TRBJ2-4, with TRBD1 identical over 8 bases. Germline CDR1 reads SGHVS; CDR2 reads FQNEAQ. The CDR3 runs to 16 residues. J gave up 1 base and V 5 bases, and 7 bases lay outside the gene matches. In DNA form, the CDR3 reads TGTGCCAGCAGCCCGCGACAGGGGACGGCCAAAAACATTCAGTACTTC. Its protein is CASSPRQGTAKNIQYF.

The chain recombines TRBV2 with TRBJ1-2; 11 nucleotides line up with TRBD1. The CDR3 length is 16 residues. After removal of 5 bases from V and 8 bases from J, the junction contained 13 bases not matched to a gene. Germline V gives CDR1 SNHLY, CDR2 FYNNEI. The CDR3 reads CASSPGQGARLSGYTF. In DNA, the CDR3 is TGTGCCAGCAGTCCCGGACAGGGGGCGCGGTTGTCGGGCTACACCTTC.

This sequence joins TRBV5-4 and TRBJ2-7; TRBD1 matches at 10 bases. V lost 4 bases, J lost 6 bases, and 10 bases stayed unmatched. The CDR3 length is 15 residues. CDR1 is SGHNT, CDR2 YYREEE, per germline (reference sequence). The CDR3 loop reads CASSPGGTGAVEQYF. In DNA, the CDR3 is TGTGCCAGCAGCCCGGGAGGGACAGGGGCGGTCGAGCAGTACTTC.

The chain employs TRBV13 and TRBJ2-1, with 8 bases that match TRBD2. The CDR3 totals 15 residues. V was pared by 5 bases and J by 0 bases, with 3 bases of the junction left unmatched. CDR1 is PRHDT, CDR2 FYEKMQ, per germline (reference sequence). CDR3 protein: CASSDSGSSYNEQFF. The CDR3 bases are TGTGCCAGCAGCGACAGCGGGAGCTCCTACAATGAGCAGTTCTTC.

The chain carries TRBV4-1 and TRBJ1-4; the D is unclear. The CDR3 runs 13 residues. Germline V gives CDR1 MGHRA, CDR2 YSYEKL. V lost 9 bases, J lost 4 bases, and 12 bases lay in between. The chain's CDR3 is CASSGSFNEKLFF. The CDR3 nucleotides read TGCGCCAGTTCCGGGTCCTTTAATGAAAAACTGTTTTTT.

This chain's CDR3 is CASSPMTGAKNIQYF. As DNA, the CDR3 is TGCGCCAGCAGTCCTATGACAGGAGCCAAAAACATTCAGTACTTC. V is TRBV10-1 and J is TRBJ2-4; D may be TRBD1 (6 bases). V was trimmed by 5 bases and J by 0 bases, leaving 11 bases between them. CDR3 length: 15 residues. The germline V gene has CDR1 WNHNN and CDR2 SYGVQD (reference sequence).